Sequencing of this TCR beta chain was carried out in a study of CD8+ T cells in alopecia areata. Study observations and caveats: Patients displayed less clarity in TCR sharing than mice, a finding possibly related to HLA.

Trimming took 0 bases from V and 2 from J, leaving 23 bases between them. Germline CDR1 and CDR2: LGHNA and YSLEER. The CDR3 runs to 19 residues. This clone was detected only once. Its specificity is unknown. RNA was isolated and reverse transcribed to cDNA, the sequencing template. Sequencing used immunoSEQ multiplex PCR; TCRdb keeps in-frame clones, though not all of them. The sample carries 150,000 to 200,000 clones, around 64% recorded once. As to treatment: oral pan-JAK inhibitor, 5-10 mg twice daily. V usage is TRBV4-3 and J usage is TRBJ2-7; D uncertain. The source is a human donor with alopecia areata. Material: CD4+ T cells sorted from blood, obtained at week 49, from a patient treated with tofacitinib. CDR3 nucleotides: TGCGCCAGCAGCCAAGAGCTGCCTATGGTCGGATCAGCTACCTACGAGCAGTACTTC. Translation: CASSQELPMVGSATYEQYF.